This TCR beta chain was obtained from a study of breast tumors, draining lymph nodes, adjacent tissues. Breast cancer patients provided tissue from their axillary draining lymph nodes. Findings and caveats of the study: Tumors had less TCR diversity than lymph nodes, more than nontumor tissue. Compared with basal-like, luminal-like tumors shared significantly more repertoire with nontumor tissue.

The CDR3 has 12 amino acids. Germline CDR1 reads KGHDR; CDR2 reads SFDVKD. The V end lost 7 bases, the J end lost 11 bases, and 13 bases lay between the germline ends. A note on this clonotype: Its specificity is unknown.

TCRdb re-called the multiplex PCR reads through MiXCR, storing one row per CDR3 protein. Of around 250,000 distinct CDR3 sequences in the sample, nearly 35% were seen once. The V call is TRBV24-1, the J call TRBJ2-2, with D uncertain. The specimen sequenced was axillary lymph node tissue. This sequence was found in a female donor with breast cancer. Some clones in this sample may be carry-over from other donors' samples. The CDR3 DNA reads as TGTGCCACCAGAGCGAACGTAGGAGAGCTGTTTTTT. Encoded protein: CATRANVGELFF.